What follows is one T cell receptor beta chain and its context. Its target is unknown. This specimen comes from a study of post-analysis software for immune sequencing data. General study findings and limits: Samples made in the same batch grouped tightly together by F measure. Relative to controls, patients had several TRBV segments at higher frequency, with TRBV5-6, TRBV5-1 and TRBV20-1 among these. Compared against controls, patients with multiple sclerosis displayed significantly lower normalized Chao1 diversity.

Germline V gene data show CDR1 as SEHNR and CDR2 as FQNEAQ (reference sequence). This CDR3 comprises 14 residues. With V trimmed by 3 bases and J by 8 bases, 7 bases remained unmatched. Unique molecular identifiers featured in each of the TCR beta cDNA libraries. With roughly 0.85 to 11 million T cells as the source, a few hundred thousand cDNA molecules resulted. MiXCR, run by TCRdb on the PCR reads, gives a single entry per CDR3 protein. In the table there are about half a million distinct CDR3 sequences, over 35% of which are singletons. Sequences were obtained from blood. The chain has TRBV7-9 and TRBJ1-2; 9 nucleotides align to TRBD1. This TCR derives from a girl between 5 and 17 years old with multiple sclerosis. CDR3 in amino acids: CASSFGQGLEGYTF. CDR3 bases: TGTGCCAGCAGCTTTGGACAGGGGTTAGAAGGCTACACCTTC.